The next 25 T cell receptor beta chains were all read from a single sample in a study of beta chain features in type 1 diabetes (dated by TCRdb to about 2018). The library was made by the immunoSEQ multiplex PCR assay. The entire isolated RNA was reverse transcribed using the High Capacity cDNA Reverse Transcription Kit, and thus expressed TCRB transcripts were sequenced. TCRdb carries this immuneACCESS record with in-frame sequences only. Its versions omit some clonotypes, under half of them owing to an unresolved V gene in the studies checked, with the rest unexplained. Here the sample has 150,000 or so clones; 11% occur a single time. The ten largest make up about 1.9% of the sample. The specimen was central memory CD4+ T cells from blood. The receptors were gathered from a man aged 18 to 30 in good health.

CDR3 bases: TGCGCCAGCAGCCGGGGACAGAATGAGCAGTTCTTC. Its translation: CASSRGQNEQFF. The chain recombines TRBV4-3 with TRBJ2-1; 7 bases line up with TRBD1. CDR3 size: 12 residues. Per germline, CDR1 LGHNA and CDR2 YSLEER. V lost 4 bases and J lost 7; bases outside the gene matches: 1.

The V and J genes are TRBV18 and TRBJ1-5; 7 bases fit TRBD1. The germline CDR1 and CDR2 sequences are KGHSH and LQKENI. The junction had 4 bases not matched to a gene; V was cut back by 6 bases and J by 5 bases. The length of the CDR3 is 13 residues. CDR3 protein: CASSRQGDQPQHF. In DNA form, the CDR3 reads TGTGCCAGCTCCCGGCAGGGGGATCAGCCCCAGCATTTT.

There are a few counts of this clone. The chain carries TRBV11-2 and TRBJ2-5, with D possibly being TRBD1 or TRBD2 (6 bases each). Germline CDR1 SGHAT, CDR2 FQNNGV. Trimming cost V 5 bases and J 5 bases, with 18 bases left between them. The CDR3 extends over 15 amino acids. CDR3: CASSAAGSQGETQYF. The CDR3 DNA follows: TGTGCCAGCAGCGCGGCGGGATCCCAGGGGGAGACCCAGTACTTC. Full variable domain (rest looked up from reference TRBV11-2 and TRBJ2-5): EAGVAQSPRYKIIEKRQSVAFWCNPISGHATLYWYQQILGQGPKLLIQFQNNGVVDDSQLPKDRFSAERLKGVDSTLKIQPAKLEDSAVYLCASSAAGSQGETQYFGPGTRLLVL.

CDR3 DNA sequence: TGTGCCAGCAGTGGACTAGCGGGGGGATGGGCAGATACGCAGTATTTT. Translated: CASSGLAGGWADTQYF. The gene calls are TRBV2 and TRBJ2-3, with TRBD2 matching 13 bases. CDR1 is SNHLY, CDR2 FYNNEI, per germline. V lost 4 bases and J lost 4; bases outside the gene matches: 5. This CDR3 contains 16 residues.

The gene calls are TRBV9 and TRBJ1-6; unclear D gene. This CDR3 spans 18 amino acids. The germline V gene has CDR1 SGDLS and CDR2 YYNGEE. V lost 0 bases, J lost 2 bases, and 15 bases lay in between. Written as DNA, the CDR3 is TGTGCCAGCAGCGTAGATGACCCTCTCAACGCCTATAATTCACCCCTCCACTTT. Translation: CASSVDDPLNAYNSPLHF.

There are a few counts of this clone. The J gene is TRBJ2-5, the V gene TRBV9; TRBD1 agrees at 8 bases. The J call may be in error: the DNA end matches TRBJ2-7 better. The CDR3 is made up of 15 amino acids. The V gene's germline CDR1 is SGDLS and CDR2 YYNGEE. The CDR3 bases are TGTGCCAGCAGCGTAGGGACAGGGTACTCCTACGAGCAGTACTTC. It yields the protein CASSVGTGYSYEQYF.

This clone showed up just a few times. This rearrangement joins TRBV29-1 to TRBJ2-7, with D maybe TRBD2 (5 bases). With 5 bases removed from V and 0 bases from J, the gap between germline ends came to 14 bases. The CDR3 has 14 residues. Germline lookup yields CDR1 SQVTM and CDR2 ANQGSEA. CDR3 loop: CSVTLAGASYEQYF. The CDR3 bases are TGCAGCGTTACCCTGGCGGGCGCCTCCTACGAGCAGTACTTC.

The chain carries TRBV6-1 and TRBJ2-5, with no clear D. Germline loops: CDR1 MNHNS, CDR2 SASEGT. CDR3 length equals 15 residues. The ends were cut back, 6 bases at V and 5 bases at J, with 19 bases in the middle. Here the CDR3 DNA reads TGTGCCAGCAGAACGGAGACATCTCAGAGGGAGACCCAGTACTTC. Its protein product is CASRTETSQRETQYF.

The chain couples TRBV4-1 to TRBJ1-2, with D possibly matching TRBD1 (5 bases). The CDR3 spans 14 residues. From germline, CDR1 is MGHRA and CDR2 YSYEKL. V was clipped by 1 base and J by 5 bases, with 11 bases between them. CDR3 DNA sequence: TGCGCCAGCAGCCAAGGAGGGGTGATGTATGGCTACACCTTC. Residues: CASSQGGVMYGYTF.

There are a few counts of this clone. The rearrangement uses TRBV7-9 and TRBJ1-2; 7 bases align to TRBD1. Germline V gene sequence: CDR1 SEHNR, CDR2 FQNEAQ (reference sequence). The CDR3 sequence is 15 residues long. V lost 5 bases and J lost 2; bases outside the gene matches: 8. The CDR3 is CASSLTQQGNYGYTF. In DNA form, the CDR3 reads TGTGCCAGCAGCCTGACCCAACAGGGGAACTATGGCTACACCTTC. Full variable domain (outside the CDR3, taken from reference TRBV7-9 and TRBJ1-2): DTGVSQNPRHKITKRGQNVTFRCDPISEHNRLYWYRQTLGQGPEFLTYFQNEAQLEKSRLLSDRFSAERPKGSFSTLEIQRTEQGDSAMYLCASSLTQQGNYGYTFGSGTRLTVV.

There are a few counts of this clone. In DNA, the CDR3 is TGTGCCGGAGATCGGGGGGCCAAAAACATTCAGTACTTC. The encoded protein is CAGDRGAKNIQYF. The genes are TRBV30 and TRBJ2-4; perhaps TRBD2 as D (6 bases). Germline CDR1 and CDR2: GTSNPN and SVGIG (reference sequence). Trimming left V 8 bases short and J 1 base short, with 12 bases between. The CDR3 length is 13 residues.

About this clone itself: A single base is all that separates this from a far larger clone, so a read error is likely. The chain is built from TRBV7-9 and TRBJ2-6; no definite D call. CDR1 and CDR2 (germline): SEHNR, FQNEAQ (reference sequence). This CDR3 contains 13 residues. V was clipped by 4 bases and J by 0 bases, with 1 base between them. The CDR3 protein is CASSSSGANVLTF. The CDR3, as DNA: TGTGCCAGCAGCTCCTCTGGGGCCAACGTCCTGACTTTC.

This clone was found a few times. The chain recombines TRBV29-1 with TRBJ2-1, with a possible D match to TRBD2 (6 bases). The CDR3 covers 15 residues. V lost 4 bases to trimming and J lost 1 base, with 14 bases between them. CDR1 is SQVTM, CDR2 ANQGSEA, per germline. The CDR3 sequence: CSVGGRAGSYNEQFF. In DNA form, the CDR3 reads TGCAGCGTTGGGGGCAGGGCGGGGTCCTACAATGAGCAGTTCTTC.

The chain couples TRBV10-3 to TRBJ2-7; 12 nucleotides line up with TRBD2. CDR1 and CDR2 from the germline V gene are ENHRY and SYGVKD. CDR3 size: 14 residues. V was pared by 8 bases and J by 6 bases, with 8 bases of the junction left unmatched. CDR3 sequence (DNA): TGTGCCATCGGCCCTAGCGGGGGGGCCGGCGAGCAGTACTTC. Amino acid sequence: CAIGPSGGAGEQYF.

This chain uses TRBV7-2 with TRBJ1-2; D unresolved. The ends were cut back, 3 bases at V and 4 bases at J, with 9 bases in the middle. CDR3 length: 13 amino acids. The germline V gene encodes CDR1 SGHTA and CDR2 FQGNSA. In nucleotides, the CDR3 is TGTGCCAGCAGCTTGAGACGGTCCTATGGCTACACCTTC. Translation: CASSLRRSYGYTF.

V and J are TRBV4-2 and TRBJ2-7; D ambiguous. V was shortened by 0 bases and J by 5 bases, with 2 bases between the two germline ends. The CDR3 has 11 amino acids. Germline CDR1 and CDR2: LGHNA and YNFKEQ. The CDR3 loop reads CASSQDHEQYF. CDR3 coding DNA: TGTGCCAGCAGCCAAGACCACGAGCAGTACTTC.

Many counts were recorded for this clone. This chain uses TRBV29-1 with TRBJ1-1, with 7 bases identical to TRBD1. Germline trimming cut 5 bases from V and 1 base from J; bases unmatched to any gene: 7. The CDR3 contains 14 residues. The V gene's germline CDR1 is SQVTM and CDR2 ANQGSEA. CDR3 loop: CSVNQDRTNTEAFF. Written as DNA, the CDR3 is TGCAGCGTTAATCAGGACAGGACGAACACTGAAGCTTTCTTT.

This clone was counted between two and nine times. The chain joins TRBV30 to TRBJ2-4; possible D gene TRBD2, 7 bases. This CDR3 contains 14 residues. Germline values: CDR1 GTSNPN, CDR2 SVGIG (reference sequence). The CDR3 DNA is TGTGCGTGGCTTGGCGGGGGCGAGGGGAACATTCAGTACTTC. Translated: CAWLGGGEGNIQYF.

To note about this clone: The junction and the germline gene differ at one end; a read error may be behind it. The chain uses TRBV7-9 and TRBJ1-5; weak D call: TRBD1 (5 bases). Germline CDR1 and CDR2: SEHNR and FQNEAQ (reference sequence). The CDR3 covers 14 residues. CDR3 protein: CSSSFGGSNQPQHF. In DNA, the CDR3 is TGTTCCAGCAGCTTTGGGGGTAGCAATCAGCCCCAGCATTTT.

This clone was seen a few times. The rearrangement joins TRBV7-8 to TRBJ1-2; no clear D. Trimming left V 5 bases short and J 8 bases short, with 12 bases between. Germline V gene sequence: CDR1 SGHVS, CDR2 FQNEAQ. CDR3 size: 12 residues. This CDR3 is CASSHDMDGYTF. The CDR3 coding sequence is TGTGCCAGCAGCCACGACATGGACGGCTACACCTTC.

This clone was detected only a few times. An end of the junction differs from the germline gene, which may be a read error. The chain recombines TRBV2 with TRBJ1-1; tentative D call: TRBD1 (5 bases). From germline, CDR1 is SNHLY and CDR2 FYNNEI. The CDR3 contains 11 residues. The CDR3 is CASMPWGDAKF. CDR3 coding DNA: TGTGCCAGCATGCCCTGGGGGGATGCGAAATTT.

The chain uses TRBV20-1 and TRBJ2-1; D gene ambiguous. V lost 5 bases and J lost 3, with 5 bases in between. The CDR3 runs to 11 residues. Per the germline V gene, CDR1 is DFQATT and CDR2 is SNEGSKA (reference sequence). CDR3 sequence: CSAYIYNEQFF. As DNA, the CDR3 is TGCAGTGCTTACATCTACAATGAGCAGTTCTTC.

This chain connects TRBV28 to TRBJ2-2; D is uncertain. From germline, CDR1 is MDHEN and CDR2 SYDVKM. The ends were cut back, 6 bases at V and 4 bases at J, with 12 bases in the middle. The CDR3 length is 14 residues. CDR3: CASSRAGSTGELFF. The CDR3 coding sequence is TGTGCCAGCAGCCGGGCCGGGTCCACCGGGGAGCTGTTTTTT. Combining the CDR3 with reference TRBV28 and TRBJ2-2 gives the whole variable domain DVKVTQSSRYLVKRTGEKVFLECVQDMDHENMFWYRQDPGLGLRLIYFSYDVKMKEKGDIPEGYSVSREKKERFSLILESASTNQTSMYLCASSRAGSTGELFFGEGSRLTVL.

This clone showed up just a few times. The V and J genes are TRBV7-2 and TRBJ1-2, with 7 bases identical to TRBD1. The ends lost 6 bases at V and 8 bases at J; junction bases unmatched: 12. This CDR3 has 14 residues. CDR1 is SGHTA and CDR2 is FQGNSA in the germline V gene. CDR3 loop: CASSSPDRVGGYTF. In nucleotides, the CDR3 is TGTGCCAGCAGTTCTCCCGACAGGGTAGGAGGCTACACCTTC.

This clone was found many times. CDR3 nucleotides: TGTGCCAGCAGCTTGCCAGCGGGGCCCAATGAGCAGTTCTTC. Translated, it gives CASSLPAGPNEQFF. The V call is TRBV5-4, the J call TRBJ2-1, with 7 bases identical to TRBD2. The CDR3 consists of 14 residues. The V segment lost 1 base and the J segment 6 bases; nucleotides outside the gene matches: 4. The germline V gene has CDR1 SGHNT and CDR2 YYREEE (reference sequence).